This T cell receptor beta chain was retrieved from a study of shared clonotypes between healthy human individuals. General study findings and limits: Compared with memory subsets, naive subsets generally had larger estimated richness.

The authors ran the assay at deep level. Clones were sequenced by immunoSEQ multiplex PCR, and TCRdb holds only the in-frame ones, with some missing. The repertoire holds around 2,100,000 clones, with around 96% as singletons. Naive CD8 cells comprised CD45RO-negative, CCR7-positively selected cells, excluding terminally differentiated effector memory CD45RA+ cells. Points on this clone: Its antigen is unknown.

Sequenced material: naive CD8+ T cells sorted from blood. This TCR derives from a young man in good health.

The CDR3 DNA sequence: TGTGCCAGCGGGGGACAGAACTACAATGAGCAGTTCTTC. Residues: CASGGQNYNEQFF. The rearrangement links TRBV2 to TRBJ2-1; 7 bases line up with TRBD1. Germline V gene lookup returns CDR1 SNHLY and CDR2 FYNNEI. This CDR3 is 13 amino acids long. J was trimmed by 3 bases and V by 8 bases; bases with no gene match: 4.